These T cell receptor beta chains were read from a single sample in a study of blood T cell repertoires in COVID-19. The protocol was immunoSEQ multiplex PCR, while the TCRdb copy is restricted to in-frame clones and leaves out a portion. Counted here are about 53,000 clones, 65% to 85% occurring once; the ten biggest clones make up under 15%. The sequencing input was peripheral blood. These receptors came from a human donor with active or convalescent COVID-19. The donor label of this sample is uncertain. CDR3s include the opening cysteine and the closing phenylalanine or tryptophan. The order of the fields is J gene, clone size, D gene, V gene, CDR3 DNA, CDR3 protein. A D gene is named only where the DNA matches it firmly. A clone size is listed for some rows: how often the clone was seen (once, few, many), or a class if it is expanded.

j_gene: TRBJ1-1
abundance: .
d_gene: .
v_gene: TRBV19
CDR3nt: TGTGCCAGTAGTATAGGCGACAGCAGTGAAGCTTTCTTT
CDR3aa: CASSIGDSSEAFF

j_gene: TRBJ2-7
abundance: few
d_gene: .
v_gene: TRBV11-3
CDR3nt: TGTGCCAGCAGCTTATACCGTAGCTCCTACGAGCAGTACTTC
CDR3aa: CASSLYRSSYEQYF

j_gene: TRBJ2-3
abundance: .
d_gene: .
v_gene: TRBV6-6
CDR3nt: TGTGCCAGCAGTCCAAGCCAGGTCGCAGATACGCAGTATTTT
CDR3aa: CASSPSQVADTQYF

j_gene: TRBJ2-5
abundance: once
d_gene: .
v_gene: TRBV6-1
CDR3nt: TGTGCCAGCAGTAAAGCGGAGGGAGAGACCCAGTACTTC
CDR3aa: CASSKAEGETQYF

j_gene: TRBJ2-5
abundance: .
d_gene: TRBD1
v_gene: TRBV7-3
CDR3nt: TGTGCCAGCAGCTCCACAGGGGAAGAGACCCAGTACTTC
CDR3aa: CASSSTGEETQYF

j_gene: TRBJ1-5
abundance: .
d_gene: TRBD1
v_gene: TRBV28
CDR3nt: TGTGCCAGCAGTTCCCCCCTGGAGGGGGCAAGTCAGCCCCAGCATTTT
CDR3aa: CASSSPLEGASQPQHF

j_gene: TRBJ1-3
abundance: .
d_gene: .
v_gene: TRBV3-1/TRBV3-2
CDR3nt: TGTGCCAGCAGCCAGGGCCTTCAGTCTGGAAACACCATATATTTT
CDR3aa: CASSQGLQSGNTIYF

j_gene: TRBJ2-3
abundance: .
d_gene: TRBD2
v_gene: TRBV14
CDR3nt: TGTGCCAGCAGCCTAGGGCATCGTGGACTAGCGGGAGCAGATACGCAGTATTTT
CDR3aa: CASSLGHRGLAGADTQYF

j_gene: TRBJ2-7
abundance: .
d_gene: .
v_gene: TRBV7-2
CDR3nt: TGTGCCAGCAGCATACAACCGGGTGTCCACGAGCAGTACTTC
CDR3aa: CASSIQPGVHEQYF

j_gene: TRBJ2-2
abundance: .
d_gene: TRBD1
v_gene: TRBV19
CDR3nt: TGTGCCAGTAACCCGGGACAGGGGGGATTGAACACCGGGGAGCTGTTTTTT
CDR3aa: CASNPGQGGLNTGELFF

j_gene: TRBJ2-5
abundance: few
d_gene: TRBD1
v_gene: TRBV27
CDR3nt: TGTGCCAGCAGCGGACAGGGGCCTCCAGAGACCCAGTACTTC
CDR3aa: CASSGQGPPETQYF

j_gene: TRBJ1-1
abundance: .
d_gene: .
v_gene: TRBV29-1
CDR3nt: TGCAGCGTTGATGGAAGGACAAACACTGAAGCTTTCTTT
CDR3aa: CSVDGRTNTEAFF

j_gene: TRBJ2-7
abundance: .
d_gene: TRBD1
v_gene: TRBV11-2
CDR3nt: TGTGCCAGCAGTACTATGGGACAGGGAGGCTACGAGCAGTACTTC
CDR3aa: CASSTMGQGGYEQYF